This TCR beta chain originates from a study of shared clonotypes between healthy human individuals (dated by TCRdb to the early 2020s). Describing the broader study: The cohort comprised a couple of women and a few men aged 18 to 49 years. For each donor, CD4 naive and CD4 memory were each run on three plates, CD8 naive on two plates, and CD8 memory on one plate. Blood TCR repertoires of about 5 healthy adults were deeply sequenced to estimate repertoire size and the extent of clonotype sharing between individuals. Libraries were prepared and TCR repertoires were sequenced by different laboratories using diverse techniques, in order to increase sequencing depth and limit assay-specific biases. Between about 0.9 and 8.9 billion PBMCs per donor were obtained by leukapheresis.

This clone was found many times. No antigen is known for it. No base quality information exists; no much larger clone differs at one position. The donors were healthy, HIV-negative adults with no recently reported acute infections or vaccinations. Every donor was a Caucasian adult living in Nashville, Tennessee, USA. CD4+ T cells were enriched by magnetic negative selection; naive cells were then positively selected on CD45RA, and the negative fraction formed the memory subset. After blood collection by leukapheresis, PBMCs were isolated using Ficoll-Histopaque density gradient centrifugation and then cryopreserved in the vapor phase of liquid nitrogen. Analytical flow cytometry was used to check the purity and quantity of each magnetically sorted T cell population. Genomic DNA was isolated from every sorted fraction and measured by UV absorbance on a Nanodrop 2000c. Using the deep immunoSEQ assay, TCR CDR3 regions were amplified from genomic DNA by multiplex PCR. Extracted genomic DNA from each cell subset was distributed evenly across all wells of several immunoSEQ 96-well plates, and each plate was treated as a replicate. Each replicate PCR for sorted subsets received approximately 220 ng genomic DNA, equal to tens of thousands of T cell genomes. The purified libraries were quantified using a Qubit 3.0 fluorometer, sized with a Bioanalyzer 2100, and then quantified again using the KAPA Library Quantification kit. A separate single-read 150-cycle Illumina NextSeq 550 flow cell was used to sequence each immunoSEQ 96-well plate. For the original study's pipeline: Because the immunoSEQ output included only junctional sequences and no quality scores, the filtering could not be the same as the filtering used for full-length reads. Sequences were annotated with PyIR, a Python wrapper for IgBLAST v1.9, and V/J genes and CDR3 were assigned using IMGT germline references. Any read was removed if the V/J assignment was weak (E-value above 1e-6), the CDR3 was missing, or the read contained stop codons, out-of-frame junctions, or ambiguous translated residues. V3J clonotypes were defined as sequences sharing an identical inferred V gene, J gene, and CDR3 amino acid sequence. Percentage overlap between repertoires was computed as shared unique clonotypes divided by the size of the smaller repertoire. Richness of each repertoire was evaluated using RTK rarefaction, the Chao1 estimator, and Recon v2.1 estimates of unobserved clonotypes. Generation probabilities for all TCRbeta clonotypes obtained by the gDNA method from four donors were computed using OLGA. TCRdb provides this immuneACCESS table in a form limited to in-frame rearrangements. Some clones are lacking; in checked studies, under half of them reflect an unresolved V gene, and why the rest are absent is not known. Clone size and the V and J calls come from that table; the DNA yielded D and trimming. The sample data list more than 200,000 clones, and over 60% of these were observed just once. The top ten clonotypes cover around 10% of the sample.

Based on the germline V gene, the CDR1 and CDR2 sequences are SGHRS and YFSETQ. V is cut by 4 bases and J by 7 bases, and the space between the germline ends is 11 bases. The CDR3 starts with the cysteine, ends with the phenylalanine, and has 12 residues. The entry retains the CDR3 DNA only, 36 bases that are in frame from base 1. The paper's findings and limits, for the study overall: Pairwise subsampling indicated that sequencing depth was expected to affect the degree of clonotype sharing among donors. Sampling was restricted to blood, and TCR repertoires in tissues likely differ from the TCR repertoires found in blood. Larger estimated clonotype richness was generally found for naive subsets than for memory subsets. Across four donors, roughly 5.1% of naive CD4, approximately 3.5% of naive CD8, about 2% of memory CD4, and 0.3% to 0.45% of memory CD8 clonotypes were shared. Higher generation probabilities were observed for clonotypes shared by all four sorted-subset donors than for non-shared clonotypes. Even with the large sequencing depth, rarefaction of the sorted-subset datasets indicated that sequencing was incomplete. Because the study included only a small number of donors, the genetic and exposure-history diversity represented was limited.

The rearrangement combines TRBV5-1 with TRBJ1-1, and the D gene may be TRBD1, 5 bases matching. The receptor comes from a young man in good health. The specimen was memory CD4+ T cells sorted from blood. This specimen's cell subset or site label, per the study, means: CD45RA-negative fraction. The DNA sequence follows: TGCGCCAGCAGCGTGGTCGGGGGTGAAGCTTTCTTT. The translation is CASSVVGGEAFF.